The clone carrying this TCR beta chain was found a few times. Its antigen remains unidentified. This CDR3 has 15 residues. Germline V gene sequence: CDR1 MNHNY, CDR2 SVGAGI (reference sequence). V lost 7 bases to trimming and J lost 0 bases, with 13 bases between them. Here immunoSEQ multiplex PCR was the method, and the copy in TCRdb shows in-frame clones only, minus some. The table includes 75,000 to 85,000 clones, about 84% detected once. These data come from a study of PD-1 blockade in mismatch repair-deficient tumors. Study conclusions and caveats: Tumor-resident clones, often absent from pretreatment blood, expanded after pembrolizumab and then contracted.

TCR sequencing covered three patients who responded to pembrolizumab. The clonotype comes from an adult with mismatch repair-deficient cancer. Specimen: peripheral blood, collected 12 weeks after starting pembrolizumab. This rearrangement joins TRBV6-6 to TRBJ2-1; perhaps TRBD2 as D (6 bases). Written as DNA, the CDR3 is TGTGCCAGCAAAAAACGGGAGAGCTCCTACAATGAGCAGTTCTTC. Translated, it gives CASKKRESSYNEQFF.